These 20 T cell receptor beta chains share one sample of origin, sequenced in a study of cytomegalovirus exposure and HLA in healthy donors. Both 60 Vbeta primers and 13 Jbeta primers went into the PCR. Here immunoSEQ multiplex PCR was the method, and the copy in TCRdb shows in-frame clones only, minus some. The profile covers about 190,000 clones, with roughly four fifths appearing a single time and roughly 0.8% taken by the ten largest. Sample: PBMCs. These receptors came from a woman between 18 and 30 years old in good health and CMV-seronegative.

This clone was seen more than once but under ten times. For the CDR3, the DNA is TGTGCCATCAGTTCAGACGATCCGGGACAGGGTATAGCTGGGGCCAACGTCCTGACTTTC. Amino acid sequence: CAISSDDPGQGIAGANVLTF. The J gene is TRBJ2-6, the V gene TRBV10-3; 9 nucleotides match TRBD1. Trimming removed 5 bases from V and 2 bases from J; junction bases left unmatched: 16. Germline CDR1 reads ENHRY; CDR2 reads SYGVKD. The CDR3 runs to 20 residues.

The V gene is TRBV11-2, the J gene TRBJ2-6; no clear D. Deletions cut 2 bases from V and 0 bases from J, with 5 bases between. The CDR3 sequence is 15 residues long. Germline CDR1 is SGHAT and CDR2 is FQNNGV. The CDR3 region has the DNA TGTGCCAGCAGCTTACCCAGCTCTGGGGCCAACGTCCTGACTTTC. Its translation: CASSLPSSGANVLTF.

The CDR3 reads CASSLGGSEQFF. The CDR3 DNA reads as TGTGCCAGCAGTTTGGGCGGGAGTGAGCAGTTCTTC. The chain carries TRBV27 and TRBJ2-1, with 7 bases that match TRBD2. V lost 3 bases and J lost 9; bases outside the gene matches: 2. Per germline, CDR1 MNHEY and CDR2 SMNVEV (reference sequence). CDR3 size: 12 residues.

The rearrangement joins TRBV7-2 to TRBJ2-7, with D possibly matching TRBD2 (6 bases). CDR3 length equals 14 residues. Trimming removed 1 base from V and 5 bases from J, with 12 bases in between. In germline, CDR1 is SGHTA, CDR2 FQGNSA. The CDR3: CASSLGLGANEQYF. The CDR3, as DNA: TGTGCCAGCAGCTTAGGACTAGGAGCGAACGAGCAGTACTTC.

The chain recombines TRBV28 with TRBJ2-2; 9 bases map to TRBD2. Looked up from germline, CDR1 is MDHEN and CDR2 is SYDVKM. V trimming: 8 bases; J trimming: 7 bases; junction bases outside the gene matches: 14. The CDR3 covers 16 residues. This chain's CDR3 is CASSKGGSGRIGELFF. The CDR3 DNA sequence: TGTGCCAGCTCCAAGGGGGGTAGCGGGAGAATCGGGGAGCTGTTTTTT.

The CDR3 DNA is TGCGCCAGCAGCTTGGTTATATTTGATGAGCAGTTCTTC. Protein: CASSLVIFDEQFF. The chain employs TRBV5-1 and TRBJ2-1, with unresolved D. Germline V gene sequence: CDR1 SGHRS, CDR2 YFSETQ. Deletions cut 0 bases from V and 8 bases from J, with 9 bases between. This CDR3 comprises 13 residues.

The chain has TRBV5-1 and TRBJ2-1; D gene unclear. In germline, CDR1 is SGHRS, CDR2 YFSETQ. V was clipped by 3 bases and J by 0 bases, with 10 bases between them. CDR3 length: 15 residues. CDR3 nucleotides: TGCGCCAGCAGCTCTTCATCCAGCTCCTACAATGAGCAGTTCTTC. Amino acid sequence: CASSSSSSSYNEQFF.

DNA for the CDR3: TGTGCCAGCAGTCGACAGTATAATTCACCCCTCCACTTT. Translated: CASSRQYNSPLHF. The rearrangement links TRBV14 to TRBJ1-6, with D tentatively TRBD1 (5 bases). Trimming pared 6 bases from V and 4 bases from J, leaving 7 bases between. This CDR3 comprises 13 residues. Germline lookup yields CDR1 SGHDN and CDR2 FVKESK.

The V gene is TRBV11-2, the J gene TRBJ2-5; TRBD2 agrees at 10 bases. Germline lookup yields CDR1 SGHAT and CDR2 FQNNGV. Losses at the gene ends were 5 bases for V and 4 bases for J; bases not matched to a gene: 19. The CDR3 contains 19 residues. CDR3 residues: CASSPSRLAGGGGSETQYF. CDR3 bases: TGTGCCAGCAGCCCCTCGCGGTTAGCGGGAGGTGGTGGCTCAGAGACCCAGTACTTC.

This CDR3 reads CATSRDGQGLNNEQFF. The CDR3 coding sequence is TGTGCCACCAGCAGAGACGGACAGGGGCTGAACAATGAGCAGTTCTTC. The chain joins TRBV15 to TRBJ2-1; 9 bases agree with TRBD1. CDR3 length: 16 residues. CDR1 LNHNV and CDR2 YYDKDF come from the germline V gene (reference sequence). The junction had 5 bases not matched to a gene; V was cut back by 0 bases and J by 5 bases.

V usage is TRBV18 and J usage is TRBJ1-5; 7 nucleotides line up with TRBD1. The CDR3 sequence is 13 residues long. CDR1 is KGHSH and CDR2 is LQKENI in the germline V gene. Trimming removed 6 bases from V and 9 bases from J; junction bases left unmatched: 8. The CDR3 protein is CASSEGGGRPQHF. For the CDR3, the DNA is TGTGCCAGCTCCGAAGGAGGGGGCAGGCCCCAGCATTTT.

The chain links TRBV15 to TRBJ2-7; D may be TRBD2 (6 bases). The V and J ends lost 0 bases and 3 bases respectively, with 12 bases between them. The CDR3 runs 15 residues. The germline gives CDR1 LNHNV, CDR2 YYDKDF (reference sequence). Here the CDR3 reads CATSRDREVGYEQYF. The CDR3 DNA reads TGTGCCACCAGCAGAGATAGGGAGGTCGGCTACGAGCAGTACTTC.

The gene calls are TRBV7-9 and TRBJ2-3; possibly TRBD1 for D (6 bases). This CDR3 region has 11 residues. Trimming cost V 1 base and J 11 bases, with 7 bases left between them. Per the germline V gene, CDR1 is SEHNR and CDR2 is FQNEAQ (reference sequence). The chain's CDR3 is CASSLVRGQYF. CDR3 in DNA: TGTGCCAGCAGCTTAGTCAGGGGGCAGTATTTT.

The gene calls are TRBV19 and TRBJ1-3; D is possibly TRBD1 (5 bases). Germline V CDR1 and CDR2: LNHDA, SQIVND (reference sequence). Trimming left V 2 bases short and J 0 bases short, with 14 bases between. This CDR3 has 17 residues. The CDR3 sequence: CASSIMAWGVSGNTIYF. DNA for the CDR3: TGTGCCAGTAGTATAATGGCTTGGGGGGTCTCTGGAAACACCATATATTTT.

V and J are TRBV30 and TRBJ2-7; 9 positions agree with TRBD2. CDR1 is GTSNPN, CDR2 SVGIG, per germline (reference sequence). V was clipped by 0 bases and J by 4 bases; unmatched bases: 4. The CDR3 is 14 amino acids. The CDR3 nucleotides read TGTGCCTGGAGTGTCTTTAGCGGGAGTTACGAGCAGTACTTC. Protein: CAWSVFSGSYEQYF.

The chain uses TRBV27 and TRBJ1-4; TRBD1 agrees at 7 bases. Trimming took 7 bases from V and 5 from J; bases not matched to a gene: 10. The CDR3 totals 15 residues. The germline gives CDR1 MNHEY, CDR2 SMNVEV (reference sequence). The CDR3 is CASMPSGQPNEKLFF. The CDR3 DNA follows: TGTGCCAGCATGCCTTCGGGACAGCCAAATGAAAAACTGTTTTTT.

This clone was picked up one time. The chain employs TRBV9 and TRBJ2-7, with TRBD1 matching over 7 bases. The germline CDR1 and CDR2 sequences are SGDLS and YYNGEE. Losses at the gene ends were 2 bases for V and 4 bases for J; bases not matched to a gene: 9. The CDR3 spans 15 residues. DNA of the CDR3: TGTGCCAGCAGCGTCACCGGGACAGTGGGATACGAGCAGTACTTC. This sequence encodes CASSVTGTVGYEQYF.

This clone was picked up a small number of times. The chain uses TRBV5-4 and TRBJ2-7; 7 nucleotides agree with TRBD1. The CDR3 is 13 amino acids. The J segment lost 3 bases and the V segment lost 2 bases, leaving 2 bases of the junction unmatched. Germline-derived CDR1 and CDR2 are SGHNT and YYREEE (reference sequence). CDR3 residues: CASSFRDSYEQYF. CDR3 sequence (DNA): TGTGCCAGCAGCTTCCGGGACAGCTACGAGCAGTACTTC.

This clone was observed once. V usage is TRBV27 and J usage is TRBJ1-1; no clear D gene. V dropped 0 bases and J dropped 1 base, with 6 bases sitting between them. The CDR3 sequence is 14 residues long. CDR1 MNHEY and CDR2 SMNVEV come from the germline V gene (reference sequence). CDR3 amino acids: CASSLSRENTEAFF. Written as DNA, the CDR3 is TGTGCCAGCAGTTTATCGAGGGAGAACACTGAAGCTTTCTTT.

This chain uses TRBV6-5 with TRBJ1-1; no clear D. Trimming removed 5 bases at V and 4 bases at J, with 11 bases between. CDR1 is MNHEY and CDR2 is SVGAGI in the germline V gene. CDR3 size: 13 residues. This CDR3 is CASSTALATEAFF. The CDR3 nucleotides are TGTGCCAGCAGTACGGCGTTAGCCACTGAAGCTTTCTTT.